This TCR beta chain is from a study of shared clonotypes between healthy human individuals (dated by TCRdb to the early 2020s). Turning to the overall study: Two women and three men aged 18 to 49 years were included in the cohort. Libraries were prepared and TCR repertoires were sequenced by different laboratories using diverse techniques, in order to increase sequencing depth and limit assay-specific biases. For each donor, three plates each were used for CD4 naive and CD4 memory, two plates were used for CD8 naive, and one plate was used for CD8 memory. The study deeply sequenced blood TCR repertoires of about 5 healthy adults to estimate repertoire size and the extent of clonotype sharing between individuals. Per donor, leukapheresis produced somewhere between about 0.85 and 9.5 billion PBMCs. Points the paper makes about the study in general: Based on pairwise subsampling, the degree of clonotype sharing among donors was expected to be affected by sequencing depth. About 4.5% of naive CD4, 3.5% of naive CD8, about 2.1% of memory CD4, and roughly 0.4% of memory CD8 clonotypes were shared across a few donors. Incomplete sequencing was indicated by rarefaction of sorted-subset datasets, despite the large sequencing depth. Sampling was limited to blood, and TCR repertoires in tissue likely differ from TCR repertoires in blood. Naive subsets generally had larger estimated clonotype richness than memory subsets did. Because the study included only a small number of donors, the genetic and exposure-history diversity represented was limited. Higher generation probabilities were observed for clonotypes shared by all four sorted-subset donors than for non-shared clonotypes.

This clone was recorded only once. Its antigen remains undetermined. Base quality data are lacking; no much larger clone is found one base away. For the CD8 naive samples, CD45RO-negative cells were positively selected for CCR7, yielding a CD45RA+CCR7+ population from which TemRA cells were excluded. Healthy HIV-negative adults with no recently reported acute infections or vaccinations were included as donors. Every donor was a Caucasian adult living in Nashville, Tennessee, USA. After blood collection by leukapheresis, PBMCs were isolated using Ficoll-Histopaque density gradient centrifugation and then cryopreserved in the vapor phase of liquid nitrogen. Analytical flow cytometry was used to check the purity and quantity of every magnetically sorted T cell population. Genomic DNA was isolated from each sorted fraction and quantified by UV absorbance on a Nanodrop 2000c. Using the deep immunoSEQ assay, TCR CDR3 regions were amplified from genomic DNA by multiplex PCR. Extracted genomic DNA from each cell subset was spread evenly across all wells of several immunoSEQ 96-well plates, with each plate serving as a replicate. For sorted subsets, each replicate PCR was loaded with approximately 200 ng genomic DNA, equivalent to 25,000 to 35,000 T cell genomes. Purified libraries were measured with a Qubit 3.0 fluorometer, size-checked on a Bioanalyzer 2100, and measured again with the KAPA Library Quantification kit. Every immunoSEQ 96-well plate was sequenced on a dedicated single-read 150-cycle Illumina NextSeq 550 flow cell. Per the authors' processing: Because the immunoSEQ output included only junctional sequences and no quality scores, the filtering could not be the same as the filtering used for full-length reads. Sequences were annotated with PyIR, a Python wrapper for IgBLAST v1.9, and V/J genes and CDR3 were assigned using IMGT germline references. Reads with weak V/J assignments (E-value above 1e-6), missing CDR3, stop codons, out-of-frame junctions, or ambiguous translated residues were removed. V3J clonotypes were defined as sequences sharing an identical inferred V gene, J gene, and CDR3 amino acid sequence. The percentage overlap between two repertoires was calculated by dividing the number of shared unique clonotypes by the size of the smaller repertoire. Three approaches were used to assess repertoire richness: RTK rarefaction, the Chao1 estimator, and Recon v2.1 estimates of unobserved clonotypes. For all TCRbeta clonotypes obtained by the gDNA method from a handful of donors, generation probabilities were computed with OLGA. TCRdb limited this immuneACCESS table to in-frame rearrangements with V and J called. A share of clones is missing; checked studies link under half to unresolved V genes, and the rest is unexplained. V and J calls and clone size follow that table, whereas D and trimming were derived from the DNA. The sample contains some 2,100,000 clones, around 93% of them found a single time. More than 1.5% of the sample lies in the top ten.

Measured from the cysteine to the phenylalanine, the CDR3 is 15 residues long. The entry retains the CDR3 DNA only, 45 bases that are in frame from base 1. V is shortened by 2 bases, J by 1 base, and the region joining them spans 12 bases. CDR1 and CDR2, per the germline V gene (reference sequence), are SEHNR and FQNEAQ. The source of this sequence is a young man in good health. Some clones in this sample may be carry-over from other donors' samples. The specimen sequenced was naive CD8+ T cells from PBMCs. The intended sense of this specimen's cell subset or site label: CD45RA+CCR7+. Recombination linked TRBV7-9 to TRBJ2-7, with the D gene too uncertain to name. The DNA sequence follows: TGTGCCAGCAGCTTAAAAGGGCAGGCTTCCTACGAGCAGTACTTC. Protein translation: CASSLKGQASYEQYF.